A single T cell receptor beta chain is shown here with its context. No antigen is known for it. TCRdb keeps only in-frame clones here, not all; method: immunoSEQ multiplex PCR. The sample holds some 130,000 clones, less than 95% seen once. The data stem from a study of cytomegalovirus exposure and HLA in healthy donors. General study findings and limits: The dataset shows that most TCR sequences were rare, while some public TCRs occurred in many donors.

Germline V lookup: CDR1 GTSNPN, CDR2 SVGIG (reference sequence). The CDR3 extends over 14 amino acids. V was pared by 4 bases and J by 2 bases, with 12 bases between. Specimen: PBMCs. The J gene is TRBJ2-4, the V gene TRBV30, with a weak D call TRBD1 (6 bases). The clonotype originates from a man aged 18 to 35 in good health and CMV-seropositive. The CDR3 DNA reads TGTGCCTGGAACCAGACAGGCACCAAAAACATTCAGTACTTC. It is translated as CAWNQTGTKNIQYF.